This T cell receptor beta chain was observed in a study of blood T cells in healthy people across ages. Study results and caveats: There was a strong correlation between TCR beta diversity and naive T cell percentage. A conclusive naive versus antigen-experienced comparison was prevented by the unsorted PBMCs.

This clonotype was detected a few times. Its antigen is unidentified. A second about 7 to 11 cycle PCR used barcoded and J-beta primers. TCRdb reprocessed the 5' RACE reads via MiXCR and lists one record per CDR3 protein. Found here are 600,000 to 1,000,000 distinct CDR3 sequences, roughly 25% of them singletons; the top ten hold 3% to 4%. Trimming took 2 bases from V and 7 from J, leaving 5 bases between them. This CDR3 spans 12 amino acids. Germline CDR1 MNHEY, CDR2 SMNVEV (reference sequence). The same data also contributed to another study, on T cells of mothers and their children.

This clonotype was obtained from a boy younger than 18 in good health. Sequenced: blood. This chain connects TRBV27 to TRBJ2-2; D uncertain. CDR3 coding DNA: TGTGCCAGCAGTTTACCGGGCGGGGAGCTGTTTTTT. Its translation is CASSLPGGELFF.